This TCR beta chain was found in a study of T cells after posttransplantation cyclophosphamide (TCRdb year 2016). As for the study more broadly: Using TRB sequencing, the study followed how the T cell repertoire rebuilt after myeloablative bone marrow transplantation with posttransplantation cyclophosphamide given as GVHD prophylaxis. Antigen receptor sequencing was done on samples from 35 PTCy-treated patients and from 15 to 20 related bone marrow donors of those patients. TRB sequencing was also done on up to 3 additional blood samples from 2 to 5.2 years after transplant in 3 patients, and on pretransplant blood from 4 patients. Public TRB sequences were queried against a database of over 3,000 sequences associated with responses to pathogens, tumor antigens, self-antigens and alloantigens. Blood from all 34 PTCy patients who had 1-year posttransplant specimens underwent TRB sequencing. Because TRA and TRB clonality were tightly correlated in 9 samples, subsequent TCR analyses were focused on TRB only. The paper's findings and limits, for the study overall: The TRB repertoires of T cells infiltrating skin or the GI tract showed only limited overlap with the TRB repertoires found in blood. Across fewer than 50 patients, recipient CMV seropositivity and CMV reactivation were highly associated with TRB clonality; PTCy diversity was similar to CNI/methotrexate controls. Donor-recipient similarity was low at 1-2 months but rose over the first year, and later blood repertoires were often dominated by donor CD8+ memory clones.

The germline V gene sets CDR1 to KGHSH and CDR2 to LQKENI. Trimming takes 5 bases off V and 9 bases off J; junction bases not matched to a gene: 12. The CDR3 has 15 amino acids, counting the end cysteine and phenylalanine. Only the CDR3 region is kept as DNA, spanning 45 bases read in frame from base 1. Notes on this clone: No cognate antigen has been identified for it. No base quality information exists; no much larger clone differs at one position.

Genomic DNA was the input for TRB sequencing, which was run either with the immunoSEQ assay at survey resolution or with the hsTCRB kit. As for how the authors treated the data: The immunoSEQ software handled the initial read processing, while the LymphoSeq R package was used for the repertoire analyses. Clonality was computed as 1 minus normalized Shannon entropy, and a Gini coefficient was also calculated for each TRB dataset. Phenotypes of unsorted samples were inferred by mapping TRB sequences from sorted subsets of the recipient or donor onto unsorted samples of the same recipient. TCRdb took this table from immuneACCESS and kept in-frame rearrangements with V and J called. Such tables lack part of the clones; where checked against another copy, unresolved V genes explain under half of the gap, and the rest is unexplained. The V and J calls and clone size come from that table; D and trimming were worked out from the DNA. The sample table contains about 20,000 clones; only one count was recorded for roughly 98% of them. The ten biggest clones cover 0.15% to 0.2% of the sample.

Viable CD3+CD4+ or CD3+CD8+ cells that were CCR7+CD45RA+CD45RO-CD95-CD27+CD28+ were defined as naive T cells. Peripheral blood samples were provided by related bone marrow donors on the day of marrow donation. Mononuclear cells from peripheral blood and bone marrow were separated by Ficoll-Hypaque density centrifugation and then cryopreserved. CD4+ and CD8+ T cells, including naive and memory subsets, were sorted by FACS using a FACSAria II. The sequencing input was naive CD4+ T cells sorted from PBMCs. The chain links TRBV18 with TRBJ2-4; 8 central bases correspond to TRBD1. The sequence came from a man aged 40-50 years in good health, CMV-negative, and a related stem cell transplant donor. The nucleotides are TGTGCCAGCTCATCAACGACAGGGGCGCTTTCCATTCAGTACTTC. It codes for CASSSTTGALSIQYF.